The T cell receptor (beta chain) under discussion was sequenced for a study of T cell repertoires in cytomegalovirus infection. Study-level information: Both CMV infection and a matching HLA type were indicated by public TCR beta signatures. Study-level findings and limits: CMV-specific TCR beta clonotypes restricted by HLA-C dominated the ex vivo response. Cumulated frequencies of public TCR beta families served to identify carriers of CMV plus the relevant HLA.

The table lists this clonotype with many counts. Its antigen is still unknown. One entry per CDR3 protein results from TCRdb running MiXCR on the reads. The data show almost 500,000 distinct CDR3 sequences, roughly 12% seen once. The CDR3 covers 15 residues. V dropped 4 bases and J dropped 6; count of bases not matched to a gene: 11. Germline-derived CDR1 and CDR2 are ENHRY and SYGVKD. This chain links TRBV10-3 with TRBJ1-2; 7 bases are shared with TRBD1. The sequenced sample was PBMCs. The receptor was isolated from a human donor in good health (CMV status not recorded). Some clones in this sample may be carry-over from other donors' samples. CDR3 protein: CAISGNLGQTNGYTF. For the CDR3, the DNA is TGTGCCATCAGTGGAAATTTGGGACAGACCAATGGCTACACCTTC.